The 10 T cell receptor beta chains listed next were all sequenced from one sample in a study of T cells in women clearing cervical HPV infection. The assay was immunoSEQ multiplex PCR, and TCRdb's table has in-frame clones only and misses some. The listing contains approximately 44,000 clones. Sequenced sample: blood buffy coat. The receptors derive from a woman aged 18 to 69 with a cervical HPV16 infection that either progressed to CIN3+ or cleared (not recorded which).

Comments on this clone: The read comes to an end 3 residues before the CDR3 does, leaving the germline J gene to fill in the end. The chain has TRBV20-1 and TRBJ1-1, with 7 bases lining up with TRBD1. The CDR3 is 15 amino acids. CDR1 is DFQATT and CDR2 is SNEGSKA in the germline V gene (reference sequence). After removal of 2 bases from V and 0 bases from J, the junction contained 6 bases not matched to a gene. The CDR3 bases that were read are TGCAGTGCTAGACCCCGGGACAGCCTGAACACTGAA. This sequence encodes CSARPRDSLNTE. The CDR3, in full, reads CSARPRDSLNTEAFF.

Concerning this clone: The CDR3 end is not reached by the read, which stops 3 residues before it; the germline J gene fills it in. This chain uses TRBV19 with TRBJ2-1; no clear D gene. CDR1 is LNHDA and CDR2 is SQIVND in the germline V gene (reference sequence). CDR3 length equals 12 residues. The V end lost 4 bases, the J end lost 8 bases, and 9 bases lay between the germline ends. The chain's CDR3 is CASSNFRDEQFF. CDR3 bases read: TGTGCCAGTAGTAACTTTAGGGATGAG.

Comment on this clone: The CDR3 end falls 3 residues outside the read, so it is completed with the germline J gene. J is TRBJ1-2 and V is TRBV5-8, with 10 bases lining up with TRBD1. Germline loops: CDR1 SGHTS, CDR2 YDEGEE. The CDR3 is 13 amino acids. The CDR3 DNA, read in part, is TGTGCCAGCAGCCTGACAGGGGGCCAGGGC. This encodes CASSLTGGQG. The full CDR3 protein is CASSLTGGQGYTF.

As for this clone: The read is 3 residues too short to cover the CDR3 end, so that end is filled in from the germline J gene. Other nucleotide sequences in the sample specify the same CDR3. This chain joins TRBV19 and TRBJ1-2, with a possible D match to TRBD1 (6 bases). Germline V lookup: CDR1 LNHDA, CDR2 SQIVND (reference sequence). V lost 7 bases to trimming and J lost 3 bases, with 24 bases between them. The CDR3 sequence is 17 residues long. The covered CDR3 bases are TGTGCCAGTACTCCCATTACGGATGGGGGCCGGGACTATGGC. Its protein product is CASTPITDGGRDYG. The whole CDR3 sequence is CASTPITDGGRDYGYTF.

Details on this clone: The read ends 3 residues early relative to the CDR3; the germline J gene fills the gap. V gene TRBV5-1 combines with J gene TRBJ1-1; no firm D call. This CDR3 is built from 14 residues. Germline-derived CDR1 and CDR2 are SGHRS and YFSETQ. Trimming left V 0 bases short and J 1 base short, with 7 bases between. The CDR3 spells CASSLGHQNTEAFF. The part of the CDR3 DNA that was read is TGCGCCAGCAGCTTGGGACACCAGAACACTGAA.

With regard to this clone: The CDR3 is cut off 3 residues early in the read; its end comes from the germline J gene. V and J are TRBV5-1 and TRBJ2-2; 13 bases fit TRBD2. Germline CDR1 reads SGHRS; CDR2 reads YFSETQ. V shed 0 bases, J shed 4 bases, and the junction held 3 bases outside the gene matches. The CDR3 covers 17 residues. The CDR3 loop is CASSLAGTSGITGELFF. Partial CDR3 DNA: TGCGCCAGCAGCTTGGCCGGGACTAGCGGGATCACCGGGGAG.

Details on this clone: The sequenced fragment ends 3 residues before the CDR3 boundary, so the rest is inferred from the germline J gene. The rearrangement joins TRBV9 to TRBJ2-4; 7 bases match TRBD2. Germline values: CDR1 SGDLS, CDR2 YYNGEE. The CDR3 totals 15 residues. With 3 bases clipped from V and 5 bases from J, the junction kept 8 bases outside the gene matches. The CDR3 loop is CASSGTGTNENIQYF. The sequenced part of the CDR3 DNA is TGTGCCAGCAGCGGTACCGGGACTAACGAAAACATT.

To note about this clone: The DNA ends 3 residues before the CDR3 does, and the rest of the CDR3 is filled in from the germline J gene. The chain joins TRBV20-1 to TRBJ1-6, with 9 nucleotides matching TRBD1. J gave up 10 bases and V 6 bases, and 4 bases lay outside the gene matches. The CDR3 spans 12 residues. Per the germline V gene, CDR1 is DFQATT and CDR2 is SNEGSKA (reference sequence). CDR3 amino acids: CSAQTGGSPLHF. CDR3 DNA, as far as it was read: TGCAGTGCCCAAACAGGGGGCTCACCC.

The chain's CDR3 is CASSLMVRRDNFGNEQFF. CDR3 DNA (partial): TGCGCCAGCAGCTTGATGGTCCGGCGGGATAATTTTGGGAATGAG. This chain joins TRBV5-1 and TRBJ2-1, with D possibly TRBD2 on 6 matching bases. The sequenced fragment ends 3 residues before the CDR3 boundary, so the rest is inferred from the germline J gene. The CDR3 has 18 amino acids. Trimming removed 1 base from V and 7 bases from J, with 24 bases in between. The germline gives CDR1 SGHRS, CDR2 YFSETQ.

On this clone itself: The read is 3 residues too short to cover the CDR3 end, so that end is filled in from the germline J gene. V is TRBV20-1 and J is TRBJ2-1; 9 nucleotides line up with TRBD2. The CDR3 contains 16 residues. CDR1 is DFQATT and CDR2 is SNEGSKA in the germline V gene (reference sequence). V shed 0 bases and J 6 bases; nucleotides not matched to a gene: 9. The CDR3 sequence: CSARDPSSGVFNEQFF. CDR3 bases read: TGCAGTGCTAGAGATCCGTCTAGCGGGGTCTTCAATGAG.